What follows describes a single T cell receptor beta chain. As yet, its antigen is unknown. These data come from a study of cytomegalovirus exposure and HLA in healthy donors. Findings of the study overall: Later on, analysis showed that most CMV-associated TCR beta chains appeared to be HLA-restricted. Upon later analysis, TCR association rates were observed to vary by HLA locus, being highest for DRB1 and lowest for HLA-C. In a later analysis, V- and J-gene trimming of beta chains associated with a DCLRE1C missense variant, replicated independently.

All donors participated as healthy donors of bone marrow. Amplification used 60 Vbeta primers and 13 Jbeta primers. Assay: immunoSEQ multiplex PCR; the TCRdb copy retains only in-frame clones and omits some. This table has 75,000 or so clones, 65% to 80% appearing once. Trimming took 2 bases from V and 1 from J, leaving 5 bases between them. There are 13 residues in the CDR3. Looked up from germline, CDR1 is LNHDA and CDR2 is SQIVND (reference sequence). The sample consisted of PBMCs. This chain uses TRBV19 with TRBJ1-1; D gene unclear. The TCR was taken from a man between 40 and 49 years old in good health and CMV-seropositive. Here the CDR3 reads CASSIQENTEAFF. The CDR3 DNA is TGTGCCAGTAGTATACAGGAGAACACTGAAGCTTTCTTT. The variable domain in full, completed from reference TRBV19 and TRBJ1-1, reads DGGITQSPKYLFRKEGQNVTLSCEQNLNHDAMYWYRQDPGQGLRLIYYSQIVNDFQKGDIAEGYSVSREKKESFPLTVTSAQKNPTAFYLCASSIQENTEAFFGQGTRLTVV.